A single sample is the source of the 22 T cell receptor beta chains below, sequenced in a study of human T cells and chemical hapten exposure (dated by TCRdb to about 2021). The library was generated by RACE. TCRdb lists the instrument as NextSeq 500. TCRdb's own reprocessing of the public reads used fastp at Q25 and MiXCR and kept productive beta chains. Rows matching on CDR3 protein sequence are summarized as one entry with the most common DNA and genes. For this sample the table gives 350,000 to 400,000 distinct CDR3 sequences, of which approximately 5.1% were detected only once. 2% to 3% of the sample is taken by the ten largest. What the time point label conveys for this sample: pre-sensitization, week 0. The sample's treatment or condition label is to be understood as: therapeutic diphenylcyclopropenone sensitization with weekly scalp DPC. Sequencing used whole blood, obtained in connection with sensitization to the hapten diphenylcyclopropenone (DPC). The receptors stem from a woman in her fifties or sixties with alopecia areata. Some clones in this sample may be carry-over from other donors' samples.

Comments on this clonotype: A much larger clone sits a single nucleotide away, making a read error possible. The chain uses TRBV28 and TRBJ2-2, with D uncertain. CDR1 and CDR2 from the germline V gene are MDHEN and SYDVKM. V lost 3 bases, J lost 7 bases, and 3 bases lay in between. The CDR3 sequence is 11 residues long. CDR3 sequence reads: CASSFNGELFF. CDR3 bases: TGTGCCAGCAGTTTTAACGGGGAGCTGTTTTTT.

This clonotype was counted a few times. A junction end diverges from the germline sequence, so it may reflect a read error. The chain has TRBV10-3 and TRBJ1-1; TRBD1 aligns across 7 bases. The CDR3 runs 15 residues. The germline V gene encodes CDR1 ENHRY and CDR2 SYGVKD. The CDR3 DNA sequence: TGTGTCATCAGGGATATCCGGGACAGGAACACTGAAGCTTTCTTT. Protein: CVIRDIRDRNTEAFF.

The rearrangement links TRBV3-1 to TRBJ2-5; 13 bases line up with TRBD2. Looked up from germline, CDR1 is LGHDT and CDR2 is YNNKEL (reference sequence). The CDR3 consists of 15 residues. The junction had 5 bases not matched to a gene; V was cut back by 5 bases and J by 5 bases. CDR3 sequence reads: CASSSGTSGAETQYF. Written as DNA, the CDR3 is TGTGCCAGCAGCTCTGGGACTAGCGGGGCGGAGACCCAGTACTTC.

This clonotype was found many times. CDR3 bases: TGTGCCAGCAGCCTCCAAGCAACTAATGAAAAACTGTTTTTT. Its protein is CASSLQATNEKLFF. The genes are TRBV7-9 and TRBJ1-4; no firm D call. Looked up from germline, CDR1 is SEHNR and CDR2 is FQNEAQ (reference sequence). Deletions cut 5 bases from V and 0 bases from J, with 7 bases between. This CDR3 comprises 14 residues.

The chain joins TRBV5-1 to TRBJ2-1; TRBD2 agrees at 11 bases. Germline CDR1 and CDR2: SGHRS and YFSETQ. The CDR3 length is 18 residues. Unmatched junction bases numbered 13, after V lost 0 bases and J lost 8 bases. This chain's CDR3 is CASSLARASGGKGDEQFF. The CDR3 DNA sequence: TGCGCCAGCAGCTTGGCCAGGGCTAGCGGGGGGAAAGGGGATGAGCAGTTCTTC.

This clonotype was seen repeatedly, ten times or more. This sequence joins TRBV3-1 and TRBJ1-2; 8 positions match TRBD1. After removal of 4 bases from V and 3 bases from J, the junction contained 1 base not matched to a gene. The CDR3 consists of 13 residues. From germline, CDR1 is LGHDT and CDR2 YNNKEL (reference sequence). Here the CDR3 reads CASSPTGDYGYTF. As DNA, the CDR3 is TGTGCCAGCAGCCCGACAGGGGACTATGGCTACACCTTC.

In DNA form, the CDR3 reads TGTGCCAGCAGTTACACTACAGGGGGCTGGGAGACCCAGTACTTC. It is translated as CASSYTTGGWETQYF. The gene calls are TRBV6-5 and TRBJ2-5, with TRBD1 matching 9 bases. Germline V lookup: CDR1 MNHEY, CDR2 SVGAGI. J lost 5 bases, V lost 2 bases, and 6 bases had no gene match. CDR3 size: 15 residues.

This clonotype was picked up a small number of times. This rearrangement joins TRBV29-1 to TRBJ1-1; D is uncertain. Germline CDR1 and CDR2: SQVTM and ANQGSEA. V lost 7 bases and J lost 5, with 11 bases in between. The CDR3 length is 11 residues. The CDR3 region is CSGVPVTEAFF. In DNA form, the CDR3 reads TGCAGCGGGGTCCCCGTTACTGAAGCTTTCTTT.

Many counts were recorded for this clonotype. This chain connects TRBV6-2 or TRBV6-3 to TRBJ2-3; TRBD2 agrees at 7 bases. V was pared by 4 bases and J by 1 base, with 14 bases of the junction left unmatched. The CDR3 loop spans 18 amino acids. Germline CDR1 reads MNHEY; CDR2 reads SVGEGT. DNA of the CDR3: TGTGCCAGCAGTTCCAACCTACGAGGACGGGAGGGCACAGATACGCAGTATTTT. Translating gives CASSSNLRGREGTDTQYF.

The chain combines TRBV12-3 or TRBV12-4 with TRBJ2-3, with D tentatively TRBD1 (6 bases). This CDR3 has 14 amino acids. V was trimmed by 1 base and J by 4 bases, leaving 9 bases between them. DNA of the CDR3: TGTGCCAGCAGTTTAGTAGAGGGGGCAGATACGCAGTATTTT. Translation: CASSLVEGADTQYF.

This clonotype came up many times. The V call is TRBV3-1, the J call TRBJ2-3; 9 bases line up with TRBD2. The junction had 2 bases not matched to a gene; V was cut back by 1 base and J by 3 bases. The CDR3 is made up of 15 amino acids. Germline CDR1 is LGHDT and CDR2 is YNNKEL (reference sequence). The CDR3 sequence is CASSQGLAETDTQYF. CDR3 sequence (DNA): TGTGCCAGCAGCCAAGGACTAGCGGAGACAGATACGCAGTATTTT.

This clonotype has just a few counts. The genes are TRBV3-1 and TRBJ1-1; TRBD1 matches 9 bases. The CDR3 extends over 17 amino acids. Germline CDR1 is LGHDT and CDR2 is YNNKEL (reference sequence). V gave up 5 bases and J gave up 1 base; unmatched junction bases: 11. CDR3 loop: CASSFRVLQGANTEAFF. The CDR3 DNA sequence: TGTGCCAGCAGCTTCCGCGTATTACAGGGGGCGAACACTGAAGCTTTCTTT.

The CDR3 loop is CASSIRGHNTEAFF. CDR3 in DNA: TGTGCCAGCAGTATCAGGGGCCACAACACTGAAGCTTTCTTT. V usage is TRBV12-3 or TRBV12-4 and J usage is TRBJ1-1; possible D gene TRBD1, 6 bases. V dropped 5 bases and J dropped 2 bases, with 12 bases sitting between them. This CDR3 comprises 14 residues.

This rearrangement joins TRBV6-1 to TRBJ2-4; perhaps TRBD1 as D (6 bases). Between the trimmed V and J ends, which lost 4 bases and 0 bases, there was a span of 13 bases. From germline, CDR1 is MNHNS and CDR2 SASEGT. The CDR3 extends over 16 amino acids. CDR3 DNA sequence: TGTGCCAGCAGTGTCCAAGGACAGCTAGCCAAAAACATTCAGTACTTC. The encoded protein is CASSVQGQLAKNIQYF.

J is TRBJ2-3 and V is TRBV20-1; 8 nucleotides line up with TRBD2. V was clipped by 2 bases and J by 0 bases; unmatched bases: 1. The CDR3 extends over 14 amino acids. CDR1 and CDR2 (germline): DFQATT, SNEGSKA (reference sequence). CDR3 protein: CSARPSGSTDTQYF. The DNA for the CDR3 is TGCAGTGCTAGACCTAGCGGGAGCACAGATACGCAGTATTTT.

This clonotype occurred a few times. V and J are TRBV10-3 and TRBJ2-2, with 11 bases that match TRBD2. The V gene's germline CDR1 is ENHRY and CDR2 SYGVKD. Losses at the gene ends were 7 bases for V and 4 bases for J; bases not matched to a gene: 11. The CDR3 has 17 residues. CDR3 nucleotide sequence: TGTGCCATCAATGCCCTAGCGGGAGGAGGCGGCACCGGGGAGCTGTTTTTT. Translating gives CAINALAGGGGTGELFF.

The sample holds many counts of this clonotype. DNA of the CDR3: TGTGCCAGCAGCCCGGACAGGGGCCCGGATACGCAGTATTTT. Protein: CASSPDRGPDTQYF. The V and J genes are TRBV7-2 and TRBJ2-3; 9 nucleotides match TRBD1. The CDR3 is made up of 14 amino acids. CDR1 and CDR2 (germline): SGHTA, FQGNSA. V trimming: 5 bases; J trimming: 6 bases; junction bases outside the gene matches: 6.

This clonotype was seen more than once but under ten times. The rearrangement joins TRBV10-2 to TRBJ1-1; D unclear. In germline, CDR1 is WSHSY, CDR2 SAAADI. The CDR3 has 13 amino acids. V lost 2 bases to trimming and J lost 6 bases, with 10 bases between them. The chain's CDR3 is CASSETRAAEAFF. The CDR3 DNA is TGCGCCAGCAGTGAGACTAGGGCGGCTGAAGCTTTCTTT.

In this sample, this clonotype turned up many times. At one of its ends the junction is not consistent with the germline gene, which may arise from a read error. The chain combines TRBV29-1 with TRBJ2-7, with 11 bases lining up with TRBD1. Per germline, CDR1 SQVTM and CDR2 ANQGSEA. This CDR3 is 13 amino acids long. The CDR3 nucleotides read TGCAGCGTCGAAGGACAGGGGGCGGGCGAGCAGTACTTC. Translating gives CSVEGQGAGEQYF.

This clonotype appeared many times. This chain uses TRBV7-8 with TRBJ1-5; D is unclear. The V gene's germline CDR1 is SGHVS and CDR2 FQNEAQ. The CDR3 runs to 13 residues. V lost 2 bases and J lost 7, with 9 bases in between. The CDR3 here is CASSLSTVQPQHF. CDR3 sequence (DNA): TGTGCCAGCAGCTTATCGACCGTGCAGCCCCAGCATTTT.

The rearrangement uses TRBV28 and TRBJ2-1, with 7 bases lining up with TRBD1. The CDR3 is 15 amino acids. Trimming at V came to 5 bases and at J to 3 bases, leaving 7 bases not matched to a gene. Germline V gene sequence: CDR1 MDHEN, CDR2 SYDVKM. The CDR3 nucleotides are TGTGCCAGCAGTCCCCCCGACAGGGACTACAATGAGCAGTTCTTC. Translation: CASSPPDRDYNEQFF.

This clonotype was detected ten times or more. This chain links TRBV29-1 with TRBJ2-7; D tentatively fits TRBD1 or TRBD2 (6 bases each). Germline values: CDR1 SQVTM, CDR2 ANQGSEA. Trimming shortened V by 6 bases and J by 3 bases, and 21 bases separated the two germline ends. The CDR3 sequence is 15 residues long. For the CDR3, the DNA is TGCAGCGTAGGGGGGACTCCCCGTGATAACTACGAGCAGTACTTC. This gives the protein CSVGGTPRDNYEQYF.